This T cell receptor (beta chain) appears in the sequencing data of a study of T cell repertoires in cytomegalovirus infection. Study-level information: CMV infection plus the matching HLA type was flagged by public TCR beta signatures.

A note on this clonotype: What it binds is unknown.

One entry per CDR3 protein results from TCRdb running MiXCR on the reads. The sample contains nearly 700,000 distinct CDR3 sequences, around 30% of which appear only once. The V gene's germline CDR1 is MNHGY and CDR2 SAAAGT. This CDR3 spans 14 amino acids. V was pared by 8 bases and J by 5 bases, with 7 bases of the junction left unmatched. Material: cultured PBMCs, obtained from culture after CMV antigen stimulation. The receptor was isolated from a human donor in good health (CMV status not recorded). Some clones in this sample may be carry-over from other donors' samples. The V gene is TRBV6-8, the J gene TRBJ2-5, with 11 bases lining up with TRBD1. This CDR3 reads CASAGQGAWETQYF. CDR3 in DNA: TGTGCCAGCGCAGGACAGGGGGCTTGGGAGACCCAGTACTTC.